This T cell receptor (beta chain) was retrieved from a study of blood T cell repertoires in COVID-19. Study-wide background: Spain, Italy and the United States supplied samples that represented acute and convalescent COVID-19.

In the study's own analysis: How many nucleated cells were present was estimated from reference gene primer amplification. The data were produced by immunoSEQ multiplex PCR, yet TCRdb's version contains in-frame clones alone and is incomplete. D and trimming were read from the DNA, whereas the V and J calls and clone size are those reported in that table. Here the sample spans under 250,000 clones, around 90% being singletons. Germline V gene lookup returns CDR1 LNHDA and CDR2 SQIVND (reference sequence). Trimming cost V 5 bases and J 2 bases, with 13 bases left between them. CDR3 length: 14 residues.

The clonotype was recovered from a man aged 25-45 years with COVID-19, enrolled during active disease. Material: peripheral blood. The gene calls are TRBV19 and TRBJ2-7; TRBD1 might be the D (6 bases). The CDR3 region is CASSARQAAYEQYF. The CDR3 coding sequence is TGTGCCAGTAGTGCGCGACAGGCTGCCTACGAGCAGTACTTC.